These 3 T cell receptor beta chains were all obtained from the same sample, sequenced in a study of blood T cell repertoires in COVID-19. Only in-frame clones appear in the TCRdb table, and some are missing; sequencing was by immunoSEQ multiplex PCR. The sample lists more than 200,000 clones, nearly 90% seen once, with approximately 2.2% in the top ten. The sample taken for sequencing was peripheral blood. These receptors came from a woman in her forties who had recovered from COVID-19.

This clone was recorded once. The V call is TRBV28, the J call TRBJ2-7; no definite D call. The V gene's germline CDR1 is MDHEN and CDR2 SYDVKM. V dropped 4 bases and J dropped 4 bases, with 17 bases sitting between them. The CDR3 runs to 15 residues. In nucleotides, the CDR3 is TGTGCCAGCAGTTCCCCGGCAGTGAAACTATACGAGCAGTACTTC. Encoded protein: CASSSPAVKLYEQYF.

The V and J genes are TRBV7-2 and TRBJ2-7, with a weak D call TRBD1 (6 bases). The CDR3 loop spans 16 amino acids. CDR1 and CDR2 (germline): SGHTA, FQGNSA. Trimming left V 2 bases short and J 4 bases short, with 18 bases between. CDR3 sequence (DNA): TGTGCCAGCAGCTTAATTAGATCAGGGGTGGGGTACGAGCAGTACTTC. Amino acids: CASSLIRSGVGYEQYF. The variable domain in full, completed from reference TRBV7-2 and TRBJ2-7, reads GAGVSQSPSNKVTEKGKDVELRCDPISGHTALYWYRQSLGQGLEFLIYFQGNSAPDKSGLPSDRFSAERTGGSVSTLTIQRTQQEDSAVYLCASSLIRSGVGYEQYFGPGTRLTVT.

The gene calls are TRBV7-2 and TRBJ2-1; 8 nucleotides agree with TRBD2. CDR1 is SGHTA and CDR2 is FQGNSA in the germline V gene. After removal of 3 bases from V and 2 bases from J, the junction contained 3 bases not matched to a gene. This CDR3 is built from 15 residues. CDR3: CASSFSLAAYNEQFF. The DNA of the CDR3 is TGTGCCAGCAGCTTCTCACTAGCGGCCTACAATGAGCAGTTCTTC.